This TCR beta chain was recorded in a study of blood T cell repertoires in COVID-19 (dated by TCRdb to 2020 to 2022). Regarding the complete study: Samples from collaborators originated in the United States, Italy and Spain and spanned both the acute and convalescent phases of COVID-19. The prospective study material was composed of cDNA or gDNA derived from T cells, B-cell-depleted T cells, or PBMCs. Subjects who had been exposed to COVID-19, were actively infected with it, or had recovered from it provided the deeply sampled blood TCRbeta repertoires that made up the dataset. The repertoires were released in a freely available public database intended as a resource for research on the immune response to SARS-CoV-2. Samples were obtained from the ongoing ImmuneRACE study (first 160 participants) and from 1,254 subjects provided by 6 global collaborators. A de-identified subject ID, COVID-19 status, age in years and sex were almost always included in the sample metadata. HLA class I and class II types, where available, came from metadata supplied by the sample provider rather than from assay-based typing. Study-wide findings and limitations: The amount of clinical and demographic metadata varied by source and participant and was provided uncurated.

Reading from cysteine to phenylalanine, the CDR3 counts 13 amino acids. Only the CDR3 part of the read is kept: 39 bases, read in frame from the first base. V is reduced by 6 bases and J by 5 bases, leaving a spacing of 13 bases between them. CDR1 and CDR2 are drawn from the germline V gene (reference sequence): LNHDA, SQIVND. As to this clone: Its antigen is unknown. No much larger clone is present one base from it, and per-base qualities are unavailable.

In the prospective study, participants were roughly 18 to 90 years old, resided in approximately 22 geographic areas of the United States, and were enrolled through a virtual design. In the prospective study, cohorts were assigned on the basis of participant-reported clinical history obtained from a screening survey and a study questionnaire. Recovered participants in ImmuneRACE Cohort 3 were defined by two consecutive negative NP/OP PCR tests, clearance by a healthcare professional, or resolution of symptoms. In the prospective study, mobile phlebotomists collected whole blood, serum and a nasopharyngeal or oropharyngeal swab from each participant. Additional blood draws and questionnaires over a roughly two-month period could optionally be provided by prospective study participants. Prospective study blood samples were shipped either frozen or at room temperature before DNA extraction. TCRbeta CDR3 regions were amplified from genomic DNA by means of the immunoSEQ Assay, a bias-controlled multiplex PCR. As for the authors' bioinformatics: Nucleated cell counts per sample were estimated from amplification of reference gene primers within the assay. To quantify the absolute abundance of each unique TCRbeta CDR3 rearrangement, sequence reads were collapsed and filtered. For each sample, productive Simpson clonality was calculated as the square root of Simpson's diversity index across productive rearrangements. Entries here come from immuneACCESS through TCRdb and include only in-frame sequences with V and J called. Some clones fail to appear in such tables; in the studies checked, an unresolved V gene covers under half of the shortfall, and the cause of the remainder is unknown. V, J and clone size derive from that table, while D and trimming were established from the DNA sequence. This sample lists roughly 330,000 clones; 65% to 90% were detected once. Around 9.3% of the sample is taken by the ten largest.

The chain employs TRBV19 and TRBJ1-1, with a weak D call of TRBD1 (5 bases match). This receptor was obtained from a woman aged 18-35 years who had recovered from COVID-19. Sequenced: PBMCs or T cells enriched from blood (not recorded which). The sequenced DNA: TGTGCCAGTAGCCCGCAGGGTGGGACTGAAGCTTTCTTT. This translates into CASSPQGGTEAFF.